This entry lists 17 T cell receptor beta chains sequenced from one sample in a study of OX40 agonist ivuxolimab in advanced cancers. Sequenced by immunoSEQ multiplex PCR; TCRdb stores in-frame clones only, minus some. The sample consists of more than 75,000 clones, more than 85% of them appearing once. The sequencing here drew on CD4+ or CD8+ T cells sorted from blood, taken in a trial of the OX40 agonist ivuxolimab. These receptors came from an adult with an advanced solid tumor such as melanoma, head and neck, liver or kidney cancer.

This clone has only one observation. The V and J genes are TRBV5-1 and TRBJ1-1; the match to TRBD1 covers 10 bases. The V gene end was trimmed by 4 bases and the J gene end by 6 bases; junction bases not matched to a gene: 9. The length of the CDR3 is 15 residues. CDR1 is SGHRS and CDR2 is YFSETQ in the germline V gene. The CDR3 loop reads CASSREGQGVAEAFF. For the CDR3, the DNA is TGCGCCAGCAGCCGGGAAGGACAGGGGGTCGCTGAAGCTTTCTTT. Combining the CDR3 with reference TRBV5-1 and TRBJ1-1 gives the whole variable domain KAGVTQTPRYLIKTRGQQVTLSCSPISGHRSVSWYQQTPGQGLQFLFEYFSETQRNKGNFPGRFSGRQFSNSRSEMNVSTLELGDSALYLCASSREGQGVAEAFFGQGTRLTVV.

V and J are TRBV7-6 and TRBJ1-1, with 12 bases that match TRBD1. Germline assignment: CDR1 SGHVS and CDR2 FNYEAQ. Trimming at V came to 6 bases and at J to 4 bases, leaving 6 bases not matched to a gene. CDR3 length equals 15 residues. The CDR3 region is CASRWDRGHCTEAFF. For the CDR3, the DNA is TGTGCCAGCAGATGGGACAGGGGGCATTGCACTGAAGCTTTCTTT.

V and J are TRBV19 and TRBJ1-1, with 8 bases lining up with TRBD1. The CDR3 loop spans 15 amino acids. Germline assignment: CDR1 LNHDA and CDR2 SQIVND (reference sequence). V trimming: 5 bases; J trimming: 0 bases; junction bases outside the gene matches: 5. DNA of the CDR3: TGTGCCAGTAGTTCGCGACAGGGGCTGAACACTGAAGCTTTCTTT. This gives the protein CASSSRQGLNTEAFF.

The chain couples TRBV6-5 to TRBJ1-1; 7 bases fit TRBD1. CDR1 and CDR2 from the germline V gene are MNHEY and SVGAGI. The CDR3 runs to 14 residues. Trimming at V came to 6 bases and at J to 2 bases, leaving 6 bases not matched to a gene. CDR3 region: CASRTTGSNTEAFF. CDR3 DNA sequence: TGTGCCAGCAGAACGACAGGGAGTAACACTGAAGCTTTCTTT.

This sequence joins TRBV6-6 and TRBJ2-2; no clear D. The CDR3 totals 15 residues. The germline V and J ends were trimmed by 7 bases and 0 bases, with 12 bases remaining between them. Germline V gene data show CDR1 as MNHNY and CDR2 as SVGAGI (reference sequence). CDR3 sequence (DNA): TGTGCCAGCACCCCGAGAGTAGCGAACACCGGGGAGCTGTTTTTT. This sequence encodes CASTPRVANTGELFF.

This clone is a singleton in its sample. The same CDR3 also results from other DNA sequences found in this sample. The rearrangement links TRBV6-5 to TRBJ2-5; D is uncertain. The J call is in doubt because the DNA end fits TRBJ2-7 better. Germline lookup yields CDR1 MNHEY and CDR2 SVGAGI. The CDR3 has 12 amino acids. The CDR3 spells CASTPEEREQYF. The CDR3 DNA follows: TGTGCCAGCACCCCCGAGGAGCGCGAGCAGTACTTC.

The chain has TRBV5-1 and TRBJ2-1; D perhaps matches TRBD2 (6 bases). Germline CDR1 and CDR2: SGHRS and YFSETQ. With 1 base removed from V and 3 bases from J, the gap between germline ends came to 11 bases. This CDR3 comprises 15 residues. CDR3 region: CASSLTGASYNEQFF. DNA of the CDR3: TGCGCCAGCAGCTTGACGGGAGCCAGCTACAATGAGCAGTTCTTC.

A single count supports this clone. This chain uses TRBV27 with TRBJ2-1; 10 bases are shared with TRBD1. CDR1 is MNHEY and CDR2 is SMNVEV in the germline V gene (reference sequence). The CDR3 has 18 residues. Germline trimming cut 5 bases from V and 0 bases from J; bases unmatched to any gene: 10. Here the CDR3 DNA reads TGTGCCAGCAGTCCGGGACAGGGGAGAGGGGGCTCCTACAATGAGCAGTTCTTC. Translating it yields CASSPGQGRGGSYNEQFF.

The J gene is TRBJ1-4, the V gene TRBV27; D is perhaps TRBD1 (5 bases). Germline loops: CDR1 MNHEY, CDR2 SMNVEV (reference sequence). This CDR3 region has 14 residues. V was pared by 0 bases and J by 8 bases, with 10 bases between. The CDR3 region has the DNA TGTGCCAGCAGTTTATCGGGGGTACGGGAAAAACTGTTTTTT. Its translation: CASSLSGVREKLFF. Drawing the rest from reference TRBV27 and TRBJ1-4, the complete variable domain is EAQVTQNPRYLITVTGKKLTVTCSQNMNHEYMSWYRQDPGLGLRQIYYSMNVEVTDKGDVPEGYKVSRKEKRNFPLILESPSPNQTSLYFCASSLSGVREKLFFGSGTQLSVL.

The chain combines TRBV30 with TRBJ1-1; possible D gene TRBD1, 5 bases. Trimming left V 2 bases short and J 1 base short, with 17 bases between. There are 16 residues in the CDR3. Germline assignment: CDR1 GTSNPN and CDR2 SVGIG (reference sequence). CDR3 loop: CAWSLGWGGTNTEAFF. CDR3 nucleotide sequence: TGTGCCTGGAGTCTCGGGTGGGGGGGAACGAACACTGAAGCTTTCTTT.

The V and J genes are TRBV30 and TRBJ2-7; the D call may be TRBD1 or TRBD2 (6 bases each). The CDR3 is made up of 12 amino acids. Germline V lookup: CDR1 GTSNPN, CDR2 SVGIG (reference sequence). V lost 4 bases and J lost 4, with 11 bases in between. In DNA, the CDR3 is TGTGCCTGGACGAAGGGGGGTTACGAGCAGTACGTC. Protein product: CAWTKGGYEQYV.

This chain links TRBV7-8 with TRBJ1-1, with no clear D. The V gene's germline CDR1 is SGHVS and CDR2 FQNEAQ. V was shortened by 2 bases and J by 0 bases, with 13 bases between the two germline ends. The CDR3 contains 16 residues. CDR3 nucleotides: TGTGCCAGCAGCTTAAGGGCGGTCCCCTTGAACACTGAAGCTTTCTTT. Encoded protein: CASSLRAVPLNTEAFF.

The chain joins TRBV4-2 to TRBJ2-5; no definite D call. The CDR3 covers 16 residues. Germline V gives CDR1 LGHNA, CDR2 YNFKEQ. V lost 4 bases and J 3 bases, leaving 18 bases between the germline ends. The CDR3 DNA sequence: TGTGCCAGCAGCCTCGGACCCTCCCGGGTCGAAGAGACCCAGTACTTC. It encodes CASSLGPSRVEETQYF.

This rearrangement joins TRBV2 to TRBJ1-2; 7 bases align to TRBD1. The CDR3 runs 17 residues. The trim removed 3 bases at V and 5 bases at J, leaving 15 bases unmatched. Germline assignment: CDR1 SNHLY and CDR2 FYNNEI. CDR3 sequence reads: CASSERRTGLGSYGYTF. In DNA form, the CDR3 reads TGTGCCAGCAGTGAGAGGAGGACAGGCTTGGGATCGTATGGCTACACCTTC.

The CDR3 region has the DNA TGTGCCAGCAGTGAAGCAGGCGCAGGAAAGACCCAGTACTTC. This sequence encodes CASSEAGAGKTQYF. The V gene is TRBV6-1, the J gene TRBJ2-5; D not certain. From germline, CDR1 is MNHNS and CDR2 SASEGT. The CDR3 is made up of 14 amino acids. V was trimmed by 0 bases and J by 6 bases, leaving 11 bases between them.

The chain has TRBV7-9 and TRBJ2-5; weak D call: TRBD2 (5 bases). CDR3 length: 18 amino acids. Trimming pared 6 bases from V and 2 bases from J, leaving 25 bases between. In germline, CDR1 is SEHNR, CDR2 FQNEAQ (reference sequence). The CDR3 sequence: CASRPRSVNGVKQETQYF. CDR3 nucleotides: TGTGCCAGCAGACCGAGATCAGTCAACGGGGTAAAACAAGAGACCCAGTACTTC.

The chain has TRBV14 and TRBJ2-1; D remains unclear. Germline V gene data show CDR1 as SGHDN and CDR2 as FVKESK. This CDR3 has 12 amino acids. Trimming stripped 5 bases from V and 7 bases from J, with 9 bases between. The CDR3 sequence: CASSTPRNEQFF. The CDR3 DNA reads as TGTGCCAGCAGCACTCCTAGAAATGAGCAGTTCTTC.